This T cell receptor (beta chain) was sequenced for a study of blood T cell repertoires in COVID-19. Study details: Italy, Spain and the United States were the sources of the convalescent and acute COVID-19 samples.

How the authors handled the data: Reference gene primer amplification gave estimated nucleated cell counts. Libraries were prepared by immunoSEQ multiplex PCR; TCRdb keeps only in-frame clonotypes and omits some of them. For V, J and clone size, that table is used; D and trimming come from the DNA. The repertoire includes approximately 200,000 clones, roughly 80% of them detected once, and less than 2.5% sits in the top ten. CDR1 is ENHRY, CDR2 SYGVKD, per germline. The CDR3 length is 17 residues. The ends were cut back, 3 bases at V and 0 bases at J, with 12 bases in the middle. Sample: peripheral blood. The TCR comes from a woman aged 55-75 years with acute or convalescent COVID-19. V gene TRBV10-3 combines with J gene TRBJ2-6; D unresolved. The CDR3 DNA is TGTGCCATCAGTGATAAGTCAGGAATCTCTGGGGCCAACGTCCTGACTTTC. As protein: CAISDKSGISGANVLTF.